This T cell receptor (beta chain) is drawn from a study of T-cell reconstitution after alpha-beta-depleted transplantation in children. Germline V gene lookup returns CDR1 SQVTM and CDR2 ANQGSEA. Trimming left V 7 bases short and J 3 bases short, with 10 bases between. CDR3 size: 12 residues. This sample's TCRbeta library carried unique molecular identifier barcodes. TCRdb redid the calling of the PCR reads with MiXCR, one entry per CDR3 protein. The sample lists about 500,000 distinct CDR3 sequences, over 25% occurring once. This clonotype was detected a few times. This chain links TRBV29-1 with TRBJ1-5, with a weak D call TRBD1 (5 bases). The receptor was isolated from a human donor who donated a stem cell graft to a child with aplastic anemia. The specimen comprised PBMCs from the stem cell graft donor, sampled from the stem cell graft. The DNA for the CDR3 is TGCAGCGAACCGGGACCCAATCAGCCCCAGCATTTT. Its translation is CSEPGPNQPQHF.